Each of the 11 T cell receptor beta chains below was sequenced from the same sample in a study of blood T cell repertoires in COVID-19. Using immunoSEQ multiplex PCR, the repertoire was profiled, and TCRdb retains in-frame clones only, with some absent. The data show about 60,000 clones, with around four fifths seen just once and 3.5% held by the top ten. The sequencing input was peripheral blood. The receptors come from a man in his fifties or sixties with acute or convalescent COVID-19.

V usage is TRBV10-3 and J usage is TRBJ1-1; possibly TRBD1 for D (5 bases). The CDR3 runs 16 residues. Germline CDR1 is ENHRY and CDR2 is SYGVKD. V was cut by 3 bases and J by 2 bases, with 16 bases left in between. The CDR3 DNA reads TGTGCCATCAGTGAAAGGGGAGGAGGGTATAACACTGAAGCTTTCTTT. It specifies CAISERGGGYNTEAFF.

The gene calls are TRBV19 and TRBJ1-6; 8 positions agree with TRBD1. The CDR3 extends over 15 amino acids. From germline, CDR1 is LNHDA and CDR2 SQIVND (reference sequence). Trimming took 10 bases from V and 9 from J; bases not matched to a gene: 14. In DNA form, the CDR3 reads TGTGCCACGAAGGGGCAGGGGGCGAGTGGTTCACCCCTCCACTTT. This translates into CATKGQGASGSPLHF.

The rearrangement links TRBV4-2 to TRBJ2-4; D perhaps matches TRBD2 (6 bases). This CDR3 region has 18 residues. Trimming cost V 0 bases and J 5 bases, with 20 bases left between them. Germline V gene data show CDR1 as LGHNA and CDR2 as YNFKEQ. CDR3 nucleotide sequence: TGTGCCAGCAGCCAAGATCCCTCGGGGGTTGTAAGCCAAAACATTCAGTACTTC. Its protein product is CASSQDPSGVVSQNIQYF.

V usage is TRBV6-5 and J usage is TRBJ1-5; 10 positions agree with TRBD1. Losses at the gene ends were 6 bases for V and 5 bases for J; bases not matched to a gene: 4. Germline V CDR1 and CDR2: MNHEY, SVGAGI. The CDR3 extends over 14 amino acids. The CDR3 DNA reads TGTGCCAGCAGCCACGGGACAGGGGATCAGCCCCAGCATTTT. Its translation is CASSHGTGDQPQHF.

The chain has TRBV11-2 and TRBJ2-7; perhaps TRBD1 as D (5 bases). Trimming stripped 3 bases from V and 1 base from J, with 10 bases between. Germline V gives CDR1 SGHAT, CDR2 FQNNGV. CDR3 length: 14 residues. CDR3 in DNA: TGTGCCAGCAGCTTCATCAGGGAATCCTACGAGCAGTACTTC. Its protein is CASSFIRESYEQYF.

This clone was seen a handful of times. This chain links TRBV15 with TRBJ2-1; TRBD2 matches 8 bases. After removal of 0 bases from V and 10 bases from J, the junction contained 8 bases not matched to a gene. The germline V gene has CDR1 LNHNV and CDR2 YYDKDF (reference sequence). The CDR3 totals 15 residues. The CDR3 DNA follows: TGTGCCACCAGCAGAGATCTCGGGGGGGCGAGCGAGCAGTTCTTC. Protein sequence: CATSRDLGGASEQFF.

The V and J genes are TRBV5-4 and TRBJ1-1; 8 bases align to TRBD1. J was trimmed by 0 bases and V by 4 bases; bases with no gene match: 11. This CDR3 region has 17 residues. The germline V gene encodes CDR1 SGHNT and CDR2 YYREEE (reference sequence). CDR3 protein: CASSPPGTGLLNTEAFF. The CDR3 DNA follows: TGTGCCAGCAGCCCGCCGGGGACAGGCCTACTGAACACTGAAGCTTTCTTT.

This clone appeared once. The CDR3 sequence is CASSLDVGGGLDEQYF. The CDR3 DNA follows: TGCGCCAGCAGCTTGGACGTTGGCGGGGGGTTGGACGAGCAGTACTTC. This rearrangement joins TRBV5-1 to TRBJ2-7, with 8 bases fitting TRBD2. There are 16 residues in the CDR3. The J segment lost 5 bases and the V segment lost 0 bases, leaving 10 bases of the junction unmatched. CDR1 and CDR2 (germline): SGHRS, YFSETQ.

This clone was seen a handful of times. V and J are TRBV15 and TRBJ2-3, with D unresolved. Between the trimmed V and J ends, which lost 1 base and 2 bases, there was a span of 7 bases. Germline V gene lookup returns CDR1 LNHNV and CDR2 YYDKDF (reference sequence). The CDR3 spans 14 residues. The CDR3 DNA reads as TGTGCCACCAGCAGAGGGCTCGACACAGATACGCAGTATTTT. Its protein product is CATSRGLDTDTQYF. The entire variable domain, with the rest obtained from reference TRBV15 and TRBJ2-3, is as follows: DAMVIQNPRYQVTQFGKPVTLSCSQTLNHNVMYWYQQKSSQAPKLLFHYYDKDFNNEADTPDNFQSRRPNTSFCFLDIRSPGLGDTAMYLCATSRGLDTDTQYFGPGTRLTVL.

The gene calls are TRBV29-1 and TRBJ1-1, with 8 positions matching TRBD1. V was pared by 8 bases and J by 4 bases, with 6 bases of the junction left unmatched. CDR3 length: 12 amino acids. Germline assignment: CDR1 SQVTM and CDR2 ANQGSEA. The CDR3: CSTQGAVTEAFF. The CDR3 coding sequence is TGCAGCACTCAGGGGGCGGTCACTGAAGCTTTCTTT. The whole variable domain, filled in from reference TRBV29-1 and TRBJ1-1, reads SAVISQKPSRDICQRGTSLTIQCQVDSQVTMMFWYRQQPGQSLTLIATANQGSEATYESGFVIDKFPISRPNLTFSTLTVSNMSPEDSSIYLCSTQGAVTEAFFGQGTRLTVV.

The sample holds one count of this clone. The chain recombines TRBV24-1 with TRBJ1-5; 7 bases match TRBD1. Per germline, CDR1 KGHDR and CDR2 SFDVKD. Trimming removed 1 base from V and 7 bases from J; junction bases left unmatched: 3. This CDR3 spans 14 amino acids. CDR3 amino acids: CATSDFTGDQPQHF. CDR3 DNA sequence: TGTGCCACCAGTGATTTTACAGGGGACCAGCCCCAGCATTTT.